The 11 T cell receptor beta chains below all came from one sample that was sequenced in a study of regulatory T cells in long-lasting Graves disease. Sequencing libraries for TCR beta were prepared with iRepertoire HTBI primers and Arm-PCR of CDR3 regions. TCRdb re-derived calls from the multiplex PCR reads in MiXCR, one entry per CDR3 protein. The sample includes roughly 500,000 distinct CDR3 sequences, about 20% seen only once; the top ten take about 7.8%. Time point of the sample: persistent/refractory GD, antithyroid drugs over 5 years with positive TRAb. Preparation of the TCR library used RNA extracted from PBMCs. The sequenced sample was peripheral blood mononuclear cells (PBMCs), obtained when the disease was refractory, from a patient treated with antithyroid drugs. The receptors originated from a female donor with Graves disease.

The chain has TRBV28 and TRBJ2-2; either TRBD1 or TRBD2 may fit D (6 bases each). Looked up from germline, CDR1 is MDHEN and CDR2 is SYDVKM. V lost 0 bases to trimming and J lost 3 bases, with 8 bases between them. The CDR3 extends over 15 amino acids. The DNA of the CDR3 is TGTGCCAGCAGTTTATGGAGGGGGGACACCGGGGAGCTGTTTTTT. It is translated as CASSLWRGDTGELFF. Full variable domain (missing parts from reference TRBV28 and TRBJ2-2): DVKVTQSSRYLVKRTGEKVFLECVQDMDHENMFWYRQDPGLGLRLIYFSYDVKMKEKGDIPEGYSVSREKKERFSLILESASTNQTSMYLCASSLWRGDTGELFFGEGSRLTVL.

The sample holds many counts of this clonotype. This sequence joins TRBV28 and TRBJ1-5, with D uncertain. V was pared by 3 bases and J by 6 bases, with 12 bases between. The CDR3 has 14 amino acids. The germline V gene has CDR1 MDHEN and CDR2 SYDVKM. The CDR3 sequence: CASSFAGIRQPQHF. CDR3 sequence (DNA): TGTGCCAGCAGTTTCGCGGGGATCCGTCAGCCCCAGCATTTT.

The chain recombines TRBV5-1 with TRBJ2-7, with D possibly matching TRBD2 (5 bases). The CDR3 totals 14 residues. Germline CDR1 SGHRS, CDR2 YFSETQ. The V and J ends lost 7 bases and 5 bases respectively, with 19 bases between them. CDR3 coding DNA: TGCGCCAGCGCCCTTAGCGCGGGCGAGAACGAGCAGTACTTC. This gives the protein CASALSAGENEQYF.

This clonotype was picked up many times. This chain connects TRBV28 to TRBJ1-4; D possibly corresponds to TRBD1 (6 bases). Trimming removed 4 bases at V and 7 bases at J, with 19 bases between. The CDR3 runs 16 residues. Germline V gives CDR1 MDHEN, CDR2 SYDVKM. CDR3 in amino acids: CASSSTGSVVVEKLFF. CDR3 nucleotides: TGTGCCAGCAGTTCGACAGGCTCGGTAGTTGTTGAAAAACTGTTTTTT.

In this sample, this clonotype turned up many times. The rearrangement uses TRBV20-1 and TRBJ2-7, with D possibly TRBD2 on 6 matching bases. The CDR3 loop spans 14 amino acids. The V end lost 1 base, the J end lost 4 bases, and 14 bases lay between the germline ends. Looked up from germline, CDR1 is DFQATT and CDR2 is SNEGSKA (reference sequence). In DNA form, the CDR3 reads TGCAGTGCTAGAGGGGGGAGGCTAATATACGAGCAGTACTTC. This codes for CSARGGRLIYEQYF.

This clonotype was seen only a few times. The chain carries TRBV9 and TRBJ2-2, with 13 nucleotides matching TRBD2. Germline CDR1 is SGDLS and CDR2 is YYNGEE. V was clipped by 4 bases and J by 6 bases; unmatched bases: 9. CDR3 size: 17 residues. CDR3 protein: CASSPTSGGEKAGELFF. The CDR3 DNA follows: TGTGCCAGCAGCCCAACTAGCGGGGGGGAGAAGGCCGGGGAGCTGTTTTTT.

This clonotype was counted many times. The chain is built from TRBV12-3 or TRBV12-4 and TRBJ2-7; TRBD2 aligns across 8 bases. The CDR3 has 16 residues. Trimming cost V 1 base and J 0 bases; bases outside gene matches: 5. The CDR3 DNA follows: TGTGCCAGCAGTTTAGAGCTAGCGGGCCTCTCCTACGAGCAGTACTTC. Encoded protein: CASSLELAGLSYEQYF.

This clonotype appeared many times. The chain uses TRBV27 and TRBJ1-2; D is unresolved. Germline V gene sequence: CDR1 MNHEY, CDR2 SMNVEV (reference sequence). Trimming left V 5 bases short and J 6 bases short, with 13 bases between. There are 13 residues in the CDR3. This CDR3 is CASSLLSSDGYTF. The CDR3 DNA reads TGTGCCAGCAGTCTCCTCTCCTCGGATGGCTACACCTTC.

J is TRBJ2-7 and V is TRBV20-1, with TRBD1 matching 7 bases. V lost 5 bases to trimming and J lost 2 bases; unmatched junction nucleotides: 9. Germline V gene lookup returns CDR1 DFQATT and CDR2 SNEGSKA (reference sequence). The CDR3 is 14 amino acids. The DNA for the CDR3 is TGCAGTGCTGCTGACAGGGTCCACACCTACGAGCAGTACTTC. Translation: CSAADRVHTYEQYF.

This clonotype was counted at least ten times. This chain links TRBV2 with TRBJ2-7; 8 bases fit TRBD1. Trimming at V came to 3 bases and at J to 5 bases, leaving 3 bases not matched to a gene. Germline V lookup: CDR1 SNHLY, CDR2 FYNNEI. The CDR3 has 13 residues. The CDR3 DNA follows: TGTGCCAGCAGTGATGGACAGGGAGACGAGCAGTACTTC. This sequence encodes CASSDGQGDEQYF.

The V and J genes are TRBV6-2 or TRBV6-3 and TRBJ1-5; D gene unclear. With 7 bases removed from V and 4 bases from J, the gap between germline ends came to 14 bases. Germline V lookup: CDR1 MNHEY, CDR2 SVGEGT. This CDR3 region has 14 residues. CDR3 in DNA: TGTGCCAGCACCCCCTGGGAGTTTAATCAGCCCCAGCATTTT. Amino acid sequence: CASTPWEFNQPQHF.